A single TCR beta chain is shown here with its context. Using immunoSEQ multiplex PCR, the repertoire was profiled, and TCRdb retains in-frame clones only, with some absent. In the table there are 200,000 to 250,000 clones, roughly 89% of which are singletons. The data originate from a study of blood T cell repertoires in COVID-19. Turning to the study itself: Collection of acute and convalescent COVID-19 samples took place in the United States, Italy and Spain. From T cells, B-cell-depleted T cells, or PBMCs came the material, which was cDNA or gDNA.

Cohort assignment relied on participant-reported clinical history. What the recovered Cohort 3 donors had was two negative PCRs, clearance, or symptom resolution. V lost 1 base, J lost 3 bases, and 7 bases lay in between. The CDR3 extends over 14 amino acids. Germline V lookup: CDR1 MNHNS, CDR2 SASEGT. What was sequenced was PBMCs or T cells enriched from blood (not recorded which). This sequence was found in a woman aged 40 to 49 who had recovered from COVID-19. This sequence joins TRBV6-1 and TRBJ1-5; D uncertain. The CDR3 reads CASSEDRNNQPQHF. The CDR3 nucleotides read TGTGCCAGCAGTGAAGATAGAAACAATCAGCCCCAGCATTTT.